The sequence of this T cell receptor (beta chain) was determined in a study of neurological immune-mediated disorders. Regarding the study as a whole: CDR3 amino acid sequences found in expanded clones were never shared across subjects, suggesting private repertoires in all groups.

TCRdb independently ran MiXCR on the 5' RACE reads; one entry per CDR3 protein. Here the sample spans 50,000 to 70,000 distinct CDR3 sequences, about 13% being singletons. V dropped 2 bases and J dropped 4; count of bases not matched to a gene: 7. CDR3 length: 16 amino acids. The V gene's germline CDR1 is MNHEY and CDR2 SVGAGI. A word on this clonotype: Its matching antigen is unknown.

Unsorted libraries came from 2 million PBMCs stored at -80 °C. The rearrangement joins TRBV6-5 to TRBJ1-2; 10 bases are shared with TRBD1. The source material was PBMCs. This receptor was identified in a woman aged 55-75 years with HTLV-1-associated myelopathy (HAM/TSP). The CDR3 region has the DNA TGTGCCAGCAGTTACGGGACAGGGGCCCCCCTCTATGGCTACACCTTC. It is translated as CASSYGTGAPLYGYTF.